This TCR beta chain was captured in a study of CD8 T cells in Susac syndrome. Study outcomes and limitations: Where Susac syndrome CD4+ T cell repertoires were concerned, no clonal expansion was evident.

Remarks on this clonotype: Its antigen is unknown.

It was with random hexamers that 0.5 to 1 ug RNA was reverse transcribed. Coverage of TCR beta CDR3 amplification by immunoSEQ multiplex PCR extended to 54 Vbeta and 13 Jbeta. TCRdb redid the calling of the immunoSEQ multiplex PCR reads with MiXCR, one entry per CDR3 protein. Found here are under 200,000 distinct CDR3 sequences, 91% of them singletons; the top ten hold about 0.09%. From blood CD8+ and CD4+ T cells, the TCR beta chain was sequenced. TEMRA cells were FACS-enriched, while CD8+ and CD4+ T cells were negatively isolated. This CDR3 contains 16 residues. J lost 3 bases, V lost 4 bases, and 11 bases had no gene match. Germline CDR1 reads GTSNPN; CDR2 reads SVGIG (reference sequence).

This TCR was recovered from a human donor with Susac syndrome. Source material: CD4+ T cells from PBMCs. The genes are TRBV30 and TRBJ1-4; 7 bases align to TRBD1. The CDR3 reads CAWTRVNRGPNEKLFF. The CDR3 nucleotides are TGTGCCTGGACGAGGGTGAACAGGGGACCTAATGAAAAACTGTTTTTT.